This T cell receptor (beta chain) was captured in a study of T-cell reconstitution after alpha-beta-depleted transplantation in children (dated by TCRdb to 2015 to 2016). Turning to the overall study: T-cell immune reconstitution after TCRalphabeta/CD19-depleted allogeneic hematopoietic cell transplantation in children was quantitatively tracked in the study by means of TCR repertoire profiling. The paper's findings and limits, for the study overall: The apparently early recovery of alphabetaT-cell counts about two months after transplant reportedly depended on only several hundred rapidly expanded clones that came from non-depleted graft cells. Over subsequent months, a decline in hyperexpanded clone frequencies was noted, and after one year, T-cell counts and TCRbeta diversity were mostly ascribed to newly produced T cells. The high TCRbeta diversity at day 60 in some patients was ascribed to recipient T cells and intrathymic progenitors that had survived conditioning.

This clonotype was found many times. Its specific antigen is unknown. Base-call qualities are not available, and no considerably larger clone is one nucleotide away. Reading from cysteine to phenylalanine, the CDR3 counts 12 amino acids. The CDR3 DNA has 36 bases and is translated from base 1. The germline V gene sets CDR1 to SGHAT and CDR2 to FQNNGV. V loses 2 bases, J loses 7 bases, and the germline ends lie 6 bases apart. Preparation of the library involved PCR. The run used an Illumina HiSeq 2500. TCR library preparation used molecular barcoding, with unique molecular identifiers applied to normalize quantification of the TCRbeta repertoire. TCRdb ran its own pipeline on the public reads, namely fastp trimming at Q25 and MiXCR clone calling, and kept in-frame beta chains. Rows matching on CDR3 protein sequence are summarized as one entry with the most common DNA and genes. The sample table shows around 700,000 distinct CDR3 sequences, and about an eighth are seen once. The top ten constitute around 0.8% of the sample.

The sample's treatment or condition label, decoded: allogeneic hematopoietic cell transplantation with graft depleted of TCRalphabeta T cells and CD19 B cells. Transplant recipients were children who received TCRalphabeta/CD19-depleted allogeneic hematopoietic cell grafts. The rearrangement combines TRBV11-2 with TRBJ2-1; no D segment can be confidently identified. This material consisted of PBMCs, taken before TCRalphabeta/CD19-depleted stem cell transplant. This clonotype was sampled from a girl aged 2-15 years with congenital amegakaryocytic thrombocytopenia, due to receive a stem cell transplant. The CDR3 sequence is CASSLRLNEQFF. Here is the DNA: TGTGCCAGCAGCTTACGTTTGAATGAGCAGTTCTTC.